A single sample gave rise to the 11 T cell receptor beta chains below, sequenced in a study of blood T cell repertoires in COVID-19. Clones were read by immunoSEQ multiplex PCR, and TCRdb kept only the in-frame ones, dropping some. The sample yields around 240,000 clones, roughly 85% seen once. Sample: PBMCs or T cells enriched from blood (not recorded which). The receptors stem from a woman aged 45-65 years who had recovered from COVID-19.

This clone was picked up one time. The chain is built from TRBV4-2 and TRBJ2-1; perhaps TRBD1 as D (6 bases). V shed 0 bases and J shed 7 bases, with 10 bases lying between them. The CDR3 sequence is 14 residues long. CDR1 is LGHNA and CDR2 is YNFKEQ in the germline V gene. The CDR3 nucleotides are TGTGCCAGCAGCCAAGACCCGAGGGGGAATGAGCAGTTCTTC. Translation: CASSQDPRGNEQFF.

V is TRBV4-1 and J is TRBJ2-1; TRBD2 aligns across 8 bases. V shed 1 base and J 4 bases; nucleotides not matched to a gene: 9. The germline gives CDR1 MGHRA, CDR2 YSYEKL. The CDR3 runs 17 residues. The CDR3 DNA reads TGCGCCAGCAGCCAAGTAGCGTCCAGCGGGAGTTACAATGAGCAGTTCTTC. Translation: CASSQVASSGSYNEQFF.

The chain has TRBV10-3 and TRBJ1-4; tentative D call: TRBD1 (5 bases). Germline CDR1 is ENHRY and CDR2 is SYGVKD. The CDR3 has 14 amino acids. V lost 3 bases, J lost 4 bases, and 9 bases lay in between. As DNA, the CDR3 is TGTGCCATCAGTGATGGGGGGGGTAATGAAAAACTGTTTTTT. Amino acids: CAISDGGGNEKLFF.

The rearrangement joins TRBV4-2 to TRBJ2-2, with 7 bases identical to TRBD2. V gave up 0 bases and J gave up 3 bases; unmatched junction bases: 4. This CDR3 is 16 amino acids long. Germline CDR1 is LGHNA and CDR2 is YNFKEQ. The CDR3 nucleotides read TGTGCCAGCAGCCAAGATGCCGGGAGGTACACCGGGGAGCTGTTTTTT. Protein: CASSQDAGRYTGELFF.

V gene TRBV5-1 combines with J gene TRBJ2-7, with a tentative D call TRBD1 (5 bases). CDR1 is SGHRS, CDR2 YFSETQ, per germline. This CDR3 has 14 amino acids. Between the trimmed V and J ends, which lost 0 bases and 5 bases, there was a span of 12 bases. The CDR3 DNA reads TGCGCCAGCAGCTTGGCGGGTAGGGGCCACGAGCAGTACTTC. It encodes CASSLAGRGHEQYF.

The V call is TRBV19, the J call TRBJ2-7; 7 bases are shared with TRBD1. The CDR3 spans 15 residues. Germline-derived CDR1 and CDR2 are LNHDA and SQIVND (reference sequence). J was trimmed by 5 bases and V by 3 bases; bases with no gene match: 10. CDR3 sequence (DNA): TGTGCCAGTAGTATTCGAAAGACAGGGACAAACGAGCAGTACTTC. Its translation is CASSIRKTGTNEQYF.

This rearrangement joins TRBV5-8 to TRBJ1-4, with a tentative D call TRBD1 (5 bases). The CDR3 runs 14 residues. The V gene lost 1 base and the J gene lost 7 bases, with 11 bases spanning the gap. In germline, CDR1 is SGHTS, CDR2 YDEGEE. The CDR3 is CASSLLQGGEKLFF. CDR3 nucleotide sequence: TGTGCCAGCAGCTTGTTGCAGGGTGGTGAAAAACTGTTTTTT.

This clone turned up a few times. This chain links TRBV15 with TRBJ1-4; tentatively, D is TRBD1 (5 bases). Germline V gene sequence: CDR1 LNHNV, CDR2 YYDKDF (reference sequence). V lost 0 bases and J lost 4, with 9 bases in between. This CDR3 has 15 amino acids. The CDR3 here is CATSRDPGYNEKLFF. The CDR3 DNA is TGTGCCACCAGCAGAGATCCAGGGTATAATGAAAAACTGTTTTTT.

The CDR3: CASSASGSSYEQYF. In DNA form, the CDR3 reads TGTGCCAGCAGCGCCAGCGGGAGCTCCTACGAGCAGTACTTC. The V and J genes are TRBV7-3 and TRBJ2-7, with TRBD2 matching 8 bases. CDR1 and CDR2 (germline): SGHTA, FQGTGA. CDR3 length: 14 residues. Trimming took 5 bases from V and 0 from J; bases not matched to a gene: 3.

The rearrangement joins TRBV5-1 to TRBJ1-1; D unclear. CDR1 and CDR2 (germline): SGHRS, YFSETQ. Trimming stripped 4 bases from V and 0 bases from J, with 7 bases between. The CDR3 sequence is 13 residues long. CDR3 nucleotide sequence: TGCGCCAGCAGCACGAACATGAACACTGAAGCTTTCTTT. Protein sequence: CASSTNMNTEAFF. The whole variable domain, filled in from reference TRBV5-1 and TRBJ1-1, reads KAGVTQTPRYLIKTRGQQVTLSCSPISGHRSVSWYQQTPGQGLQFLFEYFSETQRNKGNFPGRFSGRQFSNSRSEMNVSTLELGDSALYLCASSTNMNTEAFFGQGTRLTVV.

This chain uses TRBV27 with TRBJ1-6; D perhaps matches TRBD1 (5 bases). Trimming took off 6 bases at V and 7 bases at J, with 10 bases between the two ends. Germline CDR1 and CDR2: MNHEY and SMNVEV (reference sequence). The CDR3 contains 13 residues. The CDR3 protein is CASRGQTNSPLHF. In nucleotides, the CDR3 is TGTGCCAGCAGGGGGCAGACGAATTCACCCCTCCACTTT.